The 29 T cell receptor beta chains in this list originate from one sample, sequenced in a study of somatic mutations in cytotoxic T cells in rheumatoid arthritis. TCRdb's copy holds only in-frame clones and misses some; the assay was immunoSEQ multiplex PCR. The repertoire holds tens of thousands of clones, approximately 78% seen once, with less than 4% in the top ten. The specimen sequenced was CD8+ T cells sorted from blood. The receptors originated from an adult with rheumatoid arthritis.

V usage is TRBV6-6 and J usage is TRBJ2-1, with 8 bases fitting TRBD1. CDR1 MNHNY and CDR2 SVGAGI come from the germline V gene (reference sequence). The CDR3 is 15 amino acids. V was pared by 6 bases and J by 2 bases, with 6 bases of the junction left unmatched. DNA for the CDR3: TGTGCCAGCAGCCCGGGACAGGCAACCTACAATGAGCAGTTCTTC. Its translation is CASSPGQATYNEQFF.

The V call is TRBV7-2, the J call TRBJ2-1; 8 bases match TRBD2. This CDR3 spans 15 amino acids. V shed 3 bases, J shed 8 bases, and the junction held 9 bases outside the gene matches. Germline CDR1 is SGHTA and CDR2 is FQGNSA. In nucleotides, the CDR3 is TGTGCCAGCAGCTTGGCGGGGGGCAATGTCCATGAGCAGTTCTTC. This codes for CASSLAGGNVHEQFF.

This chain joins TRBV27 and TRBJ2-7, with D perhaps matching TRBD1 or TRBD2 (6 bases each). The length of the CDR3 is 14 residues. Germline V gene lookup returns CDR1 MNHEY and CDR2 SMNVEV (reference sequence). The ends were cut back, 6 bases at V and 3 bases at J, with 15 bases in the middle. Here the CDR3 DNA reads TGTGCCAGCAGCTATAAGGGGGGCCTCTACGAGCAGTACTTC. This codes for CASSYKGGLYEQYF.

The chain links TRBV11-3 to TRBJ2-1; D ambiguous. This CDR3 has 14 amino acids. V was clipped by 2 bases and J by 0 bases, with 5 bases between them. Germline-derived CDR1 and CDR2 are SGHNT and YENEEA. CDR3 in DNA: TGTGCCAGCAGCTTACACAGCTCCTACAATGAGCAGTTCTTC. As protein: CASSLHSSYNEQFF.

CDR3 loop: CASSIDRDTEAFF. In DNA, the CDR3 is TGTGCCAGCAGTATCGACAGGGACACTGAAGCTTTCTTT. The chain carries TRBV6-5 and TRBJ1-1; 7 bases fit TRBD1. The ends lost 5 bases at V and 3 bases at J; junction bases unmatched: 3. The CDR3 covers 13 residues. Germline loops: CDR1 MNHEY, CDR2 SVGAGI.

The chain links TRBV6-1 to TRBJ1-6; D uncertain. Germline V gene sequence: CDR1 MNHNS, CDR2 SASEGT. Trimming shortened V by 7 bases and J by 0 bases, and 10 bases separated the two germline ends. This CDR3 contains 15 residues. CDR3 loop: CASTAESSYNSPLHF. Written as DNA, the CDR3 is TGTGCCAGCACTGCGGAGAGCTCCTATAATTCACCCCTCCACTTT.

The rearrangement links TRBV7-8 to TRBJ2-7; TRBD1 agrees at 8 bases. The CDR3 length is 18 residues. The germline CDR1 and CDR2 sequences are SGHVS and FQNEAQ. V lost 4 bases and J lost 2; bases outside the gene matches: 16. The CDR3 loop reads CASSSPWTETGATYEQYF. DNA for the CDR3: TGTGCCAGCAGCTCCCCTTGGACAGAGACAGGGGCTACCTACGAGCAGTACTTC.

This rearrangement joins TRBV9 to TRBJ2-2; 7 bases line up with TRBD2. From germline, CDR1 is SGDLS and CDR2 YYNGEE. CDR3 length equals 18 residues. V was clipped by 0 bases and J by 5 bases; unmatched bases: 13. The CDR3 DNA follows: TGTGCCAGCAGCGTAGCAGAGGTTTACGGGGAGGGAACCGGGGAGCTGTTTTTT. Translated, it gives CASSVAEVYGEGTGELFF.

The chain employs TRBV5-6 and TRBJ2-7, with D unclear. CDR3 length equals 13 residues. V shed 0 bases and J shed 0 bases, with 4 bases lying between them. CDR1 is SGHDT and CDR2 is YYEEEE in the germline V gene. Written as DNA, the CDR3 is TGTGCCAGCAGCTTGGACATCTCCTACGAGCAGTACTTC. Translated: CASSLDISYEQYF.

The gene calls are TRBV7-6 and TRBJ2-2, with a weak D call TRBD2 (5 bases). The ends were cut back, 1 base at V and 4 bases at J, with 13 bases in the middle. This CDR3 region has 16 residues. Germline CDR1 reads SGHVS; CDR2 reads FNYEAQ. CDR3 residues: CASSLGAGPTTGELFF. As DNA, the CDR3 is TGTGCCAGCAGCTTAGGTGCGGGCCCGACCACCGGGGAGCTGTTTTTT.

This chain connects TRBV4-1 to TRBJ1-2; D remains unclear. This CDR3 region has 12 residues. V lost 4 bases and J lost 3, with 6 bases in between. Per germline, CDR1 MGHRA and CDR2 YSYEKL. The CDR3 loop is CASSRGYYGYTF. The CDR3 DNA follows: TGCGCCAGCAGCCGCGGGTACTATGGCTACACCTTC.

The V call is TRBV7-9, the J call TRBJ2-7; D may correspond to TRBD1 or TRBD2 (5 bases each). Germline V gives CDR1 SEHNR, CDR2 FQNEAQ (reference sequence). CDR3 length: 16 residues. Trimming took off 5 bases at V and 7 bases at J, with 24 bases between the two ends. CDR3 sequence reads: CASSPPRVGREKEQYF. CDR3 DNA sequence: TGTGCCAGCAGCCCCCCCCGGGTTGGCAGGGAGAAAGAGCAGTACTTC.

The CDR3 DNA reads TGTGCCAGCAGCTTAGTAAATTCAGGGGTTGACACTGAAGCTTTCTTT. Protein: CASSLVNSGVDTEAFF. The chain combines TRBV11-2 with TRBJ1-1; possibly TRBD1 for D (6 bases). The ends were cut back, 1 base at V and 3 bases at J, with 15 bases in the middle. The CDR3 extends over 16 amino acids. CDR1 and CDR2 from the germline V gene are SGHAT and FQNNGV.

The chain employs TRBV9 and TRBJ1-1; TRBD1 matches 8 bases. Trimming removed 3 bases from V and 8 bases from J; junction bases left unmatched: 6. From germline, CDR1 is SGDLS and CDR2 YYNGEE. The CDR3 extends over 13 amino acids. The chain's CDR3 is CASSAGQGAEAFF. CDR3 in DNA: TGTGCCAGCAGCGCCGGACAGGGTGCCGAAGCTTTCTTT.

This rearrangement joins TRBV29-1 to TRBJ2-3; perhaps TRBD2 as D (5 bases). Trimming cost V 5 bases and J 2 bases, with 17 bases left between them. The germline V gene has CDR1 SQVTM and CDR2 ANQGSEA. This CDR3 is built from 15 residues. In DNA, the CDR3 is TGCAGCGTTTGCTTTATGGCGGGCTTCACAGATACGCAGTATTTT. This codes for CSVCFMAGFTDTQYF.

In its sample, this clone was seen a few times. The chain links TRBV6-1 to TRBJ2-3; D is perhaps TRBD1 (6 bases). Trimming took off 1 base at V and 2 bases at J, with 7 bases between the two ends. The CDR3 has 14 residues. Germline V CDR1 and CDR2: MNHNS, SASEGT. CDR3 sequence (DNA): TGTGCCAGCAGTGAAGGACAGGCCACAGATACGCAGTATTTT. Residues: CASSEGQATDTQYF.

V and J are TRBV11-1 and TRBJ1-1, with D maybe TRBD1 (5 bases). V was pared by 3 bases and J by 1 base, with 15 bases between. The V gene's germline CDR1 is SGHAT and CDR2 FQDESV (reference sequence). The CDR3 extends over 16 amino acids. CDR3 residues: CASSFWTTDRNTEAFF. The CDR3 DNA sequence: TGTGCCAGCAGCTTCTGGACCACCGACAGGAACACTGAAGCTTTCTTT.

This clone was counted a few times. The chain combines TRBV4-3 with TRBJ2-7; D tentatively reads TRBD1 or TRBD2 (5 bases each). Germline CDR1 is LGHNA and CDR2 is YSLEER. The CDR3 loop spans 15 amino acids. V was trimmed by 4 bases and J by 3 bases, leaving 16 bases between them. CDR3 in amino acids: CASSPRWDGGYEQYF. Here the CDR3 DNA reads TGCGCCAGCAGCCCCAGATGGGACGGAGGCTACGAGCAGTACTTC.

The genes are TRBV19 and TRBJ1-1, with a possible D match to TRBD1 (5 bases). The CDR3 runs 14 residues. Per the germline V gene, CDR1 is LNHDA and CDR2 is SQIVND (reference sequence). V was trimmed by 8 bases and J by 11 bases, leaving 24 bases between them. CDR3 amino acids: CASSGGWGRPVAFF. CDR3 DNA: TGTGCCAGTTCCGGGGGGTGGGGTCGGCCAGTTGCTTTCTTT.

Details on this clone: A read error may produce the germline difference seen at one junction end. The CDR3 DNA reads as TGTGCCAGCACCCTGGGGGGCAGGAACGCTGAAGCTTTCTTT. As protein: CASTLGGRNAEAFF. This rearrangement joins TRBV2 to TRBJ1-1; a possible D gene is TRBD1 (6 bases). Germline CDR1 SNHLY, CDR2 FYNNEI. The CDR3 has 14 residues. The full variable domain, its missing parts supplied by reference TRBV2 and TRBJ1-1, is EPEVTQTPSHQVTQMGQEVILRCVPISNHLYFYWYRQILGQKVEFLVSFYNNEISEKSEIFDDQFSVERPDGSNFTLKIRSTKLEDSAMYFCASTLGGRNAEAFFGQGTRLTVV.

This chain joins TRBV7-2 and TRBJ2-3; D may be TRBD1 or TRBD2 (5 bases each). This CDR3 is built from 16 residues. The germline V gene encodes CDR1 SGHTA and CDR2 FQGNSA. Deletions cut 6 bases from V and 1 base from J, with 17 bases between. CDR3 residues: CASRPVGDARTDTQYF. CDR3 DNA sequence: TGTGCCAGCAGACCCGTGGGGGATGCCCGCACAGATACGCAGTATTTT.

The V and J genes are TRBV18 and TRBJ1-6; D is unclear. The CDR3 covers 15 residues. Trimming cost V 3 bases and J 5 bases, with 11 bases left between them. Germline V CDR1 and CDR2: KGHSH, LQKENI. For the CDR3, the DNA is TGTGCCAGCTCACCCACGGCAGGAGATAATTCACCCCTCCACTTT. Translating gives CASSPTAGDNSPLHF.

This chain links TRBV6-5 with TRBJ1-1; no definite D call. Germline V lookup: CDR1 MNHEY, CDR2 SVGAGI. The CDR3 spans 12 residues. Trimming pared 2 bases from V and 1 base from J, leaving 2 bases between. The CDR3 sequence: CASSYRNTEAFF. Written as DNA, the CDR3 is TGTGCCAGCAGTTACCGGAACACTGAAGCTTTCTTT.

This clone was picked up a small number of times. V gene TRBV25-1 combines with J gene TRBJ1-2; 8 nucleotides agree with TRBD1. CDR3 length equals 12 residues. J lost 14 bases, V lost 6 bases, and 11 bases had no gene match. Per the germline V gene, CDR1 is MGHDK and CDR2 is SYGVNS. The CDR3 region is CASSPLGQGHTF. In DNA form, the CDR3 reads TGTGCCAGCAGCCCTCTAGGACAGGGCCATACCTTC.

This chain links TRBV4-3 with TRBJ2-2; 7 bases match TRBD2. Germline-derived CDR1 and CDR2 are LGHNA and YSLEER. The J segment lost 0 bases and the V segment lost 1 base, leaving 2 bases of the junction unmatched. This CDR3 is built from 16 residues. The DNA of the CDR3 is TGCGCCAGCAGCCAAGTGCGGGGGACGAACACCGGGGAGCTGTTTTTT. This gives the protein CASSQVRGTNTGELFF.

The chain employs TRBV6-6 and TRBJ2-5; D is unclear. Germline-derived CDR1 and CDR2 are MNHNY and SVGAGI (reference sequence). The CDR3 loop spans 14 amino acids. The V end lost 0 bases, the J end lost 2 bases, and 7 bases lay between the germline ends. The CDR3 bases are TGTGCCAGCAGTTACTCGAGTCAACAAGAGACCCAGTACTTC. It is translated as CASSYSSQQETQYF.

V usage is TRBV25-1 and J usage is TRBJ2-7; the D call may be TRBD1 or TRBD2 (5 bases each). CDR1 is MGHDK, CDR2 SYGVNS, per germline. The ends were cut back, 1 base at V and 3 bases at J, with 10 bases in the middle. This CDR3 has 14 amino acids. The CDR3 nucleotides are TGTGCCAGCAGTGAATGGGCAGGGAGCTACGAGCAGTACTTC. Protein sequence: CASSEWAGSYEQYF.

The chain employs TRBV25-1 and TRBJ2-7, with no clear D. Germline V CDR1 and CDR2: MGHDK, SYGVNS. Between the trimmed V and J ends, which lost 5 bases and 6 bases, there was a span of 14 bases. The CDR3 contains 13 residues. The CDR3 sequence is CASSSGLSGEQYF. The CDR3 nucleotides are TGTGCCAGCAGTTCAGGATTGTCCGGCGAGCAGTACTTC.

This sequence joins TRBV6-4 and TRBJ2-1, with D perhaps TRBD2 (5 bases). The germline gives CDR1 MRHNA, CDR2 SNTAGT. Trimming stripped 3 bases from V and 7 bases from J, with 13 bases between. The CDR3 is 14 amino acids. CDR3 coding DNA: TGTGCCAGCAGTGAAGACGGGGATGGGAATGAGCAGTTCTTC. The encoded protein is CASSEDGDGNEQFF.